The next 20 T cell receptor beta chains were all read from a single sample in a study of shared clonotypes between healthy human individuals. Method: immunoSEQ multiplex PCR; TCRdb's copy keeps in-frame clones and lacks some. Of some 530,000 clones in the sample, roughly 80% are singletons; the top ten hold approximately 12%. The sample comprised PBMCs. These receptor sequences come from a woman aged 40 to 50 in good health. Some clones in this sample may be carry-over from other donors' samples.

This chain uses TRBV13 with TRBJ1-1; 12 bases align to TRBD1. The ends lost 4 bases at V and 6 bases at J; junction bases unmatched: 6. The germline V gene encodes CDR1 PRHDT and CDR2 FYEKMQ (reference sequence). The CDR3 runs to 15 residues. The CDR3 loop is CASSSGTGGDAEAFF. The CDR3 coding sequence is TGTGCCAGCAGCTCCGGGACAGGGGGCGACGCTGAAGCTTTCTTT.

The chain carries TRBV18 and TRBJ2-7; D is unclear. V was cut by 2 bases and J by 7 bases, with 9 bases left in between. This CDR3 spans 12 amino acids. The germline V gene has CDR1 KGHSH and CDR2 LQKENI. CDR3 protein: CASSPDPREQYF. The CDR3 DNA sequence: TGTGCCAGCTCACCAGACCCCCGGGAGCAGTACTTC.

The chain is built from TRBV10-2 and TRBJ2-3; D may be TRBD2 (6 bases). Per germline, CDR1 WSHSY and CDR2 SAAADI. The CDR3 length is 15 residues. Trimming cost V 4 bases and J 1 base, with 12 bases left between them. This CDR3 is CASSVALARTDTQYF. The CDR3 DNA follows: TGCGCCAGCAGTGTGGCCCTAGCGCGCACAGATACGCAGTATTTT.

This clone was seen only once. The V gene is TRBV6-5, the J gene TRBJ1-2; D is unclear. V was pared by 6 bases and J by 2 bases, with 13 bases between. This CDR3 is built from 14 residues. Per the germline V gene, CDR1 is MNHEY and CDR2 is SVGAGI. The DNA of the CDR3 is TGTGCCAGCAGGGTTTTGTCCGGGAACTATGGCTACACCTTC. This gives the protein CASRVLSGNYGYTF.

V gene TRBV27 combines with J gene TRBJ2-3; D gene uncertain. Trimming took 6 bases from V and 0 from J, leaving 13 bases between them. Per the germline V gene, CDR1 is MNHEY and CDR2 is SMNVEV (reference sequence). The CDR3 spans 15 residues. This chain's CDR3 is CASRYQFLSTDTQYF. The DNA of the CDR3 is TGTGCCAGCAGGTATCAATTTCTGAGCACAGATACGCAGTATTTT.

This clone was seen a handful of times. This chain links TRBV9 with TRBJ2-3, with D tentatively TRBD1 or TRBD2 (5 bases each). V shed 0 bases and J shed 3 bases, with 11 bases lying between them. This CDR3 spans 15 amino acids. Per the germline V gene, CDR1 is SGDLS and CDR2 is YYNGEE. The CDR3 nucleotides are TGTGCCAGCAGCGTAGAGGGGAGACGAACAGATACGCAGTATTTT. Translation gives CASSVEGRRTDTQYF.

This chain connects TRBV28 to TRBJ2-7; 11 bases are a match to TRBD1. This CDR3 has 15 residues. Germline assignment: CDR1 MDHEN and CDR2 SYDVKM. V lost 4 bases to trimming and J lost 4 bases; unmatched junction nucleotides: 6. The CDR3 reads CASSSGQGVRYEQYF. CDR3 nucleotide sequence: TGTGCCAGCAGTTCGGGACAGGGGGTTAGGTACGAGCAGTACTTC.

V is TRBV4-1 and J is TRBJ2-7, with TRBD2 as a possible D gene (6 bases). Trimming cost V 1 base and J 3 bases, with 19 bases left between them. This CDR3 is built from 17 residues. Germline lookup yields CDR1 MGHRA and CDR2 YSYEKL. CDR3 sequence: CASSQVAGRVGSYEQYF. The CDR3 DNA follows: TGCGCCAGCAGCCAAGTGGCGGGGCGGGTGGGTAGCTACGAGCAGTACTTC.

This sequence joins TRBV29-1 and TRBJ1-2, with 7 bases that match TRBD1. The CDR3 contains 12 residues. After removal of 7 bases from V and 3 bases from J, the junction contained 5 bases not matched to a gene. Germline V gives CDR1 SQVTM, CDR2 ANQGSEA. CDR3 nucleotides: TGCAGCGGACGTACAGGGGACTATGGCTACACCTTC. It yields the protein CSGRTGDYGYTF.

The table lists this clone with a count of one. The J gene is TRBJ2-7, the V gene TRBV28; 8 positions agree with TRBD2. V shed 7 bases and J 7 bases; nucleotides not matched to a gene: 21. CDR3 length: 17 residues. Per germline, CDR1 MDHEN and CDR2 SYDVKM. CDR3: CASTSGAGTPGGGEQYF. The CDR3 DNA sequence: TGTGCCAGCACGTCTGGGGCAGGGACCCCCGGGGGGGGTGAGCAGTACTTC.

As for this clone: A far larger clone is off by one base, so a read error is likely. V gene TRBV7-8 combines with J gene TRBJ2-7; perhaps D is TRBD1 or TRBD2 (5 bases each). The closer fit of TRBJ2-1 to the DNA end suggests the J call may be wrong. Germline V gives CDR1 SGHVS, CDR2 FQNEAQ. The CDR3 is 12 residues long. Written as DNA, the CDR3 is TGTGCCAGCAGCCCCCATGGGGACGAGCAGTTCTTC. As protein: CASSPHGDEQFF.

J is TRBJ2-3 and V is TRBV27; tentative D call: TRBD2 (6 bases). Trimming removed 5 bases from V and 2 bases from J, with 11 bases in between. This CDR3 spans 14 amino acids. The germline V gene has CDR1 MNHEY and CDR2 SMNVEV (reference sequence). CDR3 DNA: TGTGCCAGCAGTCCCCCGGACTACACAGATACGCAGTATTTT. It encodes CASSPPDYTDTQYF.

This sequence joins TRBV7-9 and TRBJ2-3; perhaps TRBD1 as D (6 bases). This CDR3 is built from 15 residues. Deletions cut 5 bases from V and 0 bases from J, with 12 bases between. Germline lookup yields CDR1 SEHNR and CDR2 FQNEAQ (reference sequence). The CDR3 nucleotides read TGTGCCAGCAGCCCGCAGGGGAGTAGCACAGATACGCAGTATTTT. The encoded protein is CASSPQGSSTDTQYF. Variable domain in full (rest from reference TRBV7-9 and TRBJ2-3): DTGVSQNPRHKITKRGQNVTFRCDPISEHNRLYWYRQTLGQGPEFLTYFQNEAQLEKSRLLSDRFSAERPKGSFSTLEIQRTEQGDSAMYLCASSPQGSSTDTQYFGPGTRLTVL.

CDR3 nucleotide sequence: TGTGCCAGCAGCTTAATAAGGTTGGGGATATACAATGAGCAGTTCTTC. Translating gives CASSLIRLGIYNEQFF. The gene calls are TRBV7-8 and TRBJ2-1; no reliable D call. V lost 2 bases, J lost 4 bases, and 15 bases lay in between. Germline CDR1 reads SGHVS; CDR2 reads FQNEAQ. The CDR3 covers 16 residues.

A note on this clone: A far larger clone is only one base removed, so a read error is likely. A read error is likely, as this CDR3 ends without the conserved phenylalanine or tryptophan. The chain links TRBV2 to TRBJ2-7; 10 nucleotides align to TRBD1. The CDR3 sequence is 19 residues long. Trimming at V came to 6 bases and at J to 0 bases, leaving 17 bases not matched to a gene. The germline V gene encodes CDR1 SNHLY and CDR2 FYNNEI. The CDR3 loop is CASRPGQGFDWLTSYEQYL. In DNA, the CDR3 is TGTGCCAGCAGACCGGGACAGGGGTTTGATTGGCTGACCTCCTACGAGCAGTACTTA.

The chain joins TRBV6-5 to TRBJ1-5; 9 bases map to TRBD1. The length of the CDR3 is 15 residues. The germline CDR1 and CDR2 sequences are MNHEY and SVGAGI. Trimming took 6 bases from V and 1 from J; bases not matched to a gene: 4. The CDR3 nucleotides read TGTGCCAGCAGAAGGGGACAGGGCAGCAATCAGCCCCAGCATTTT. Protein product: CASRRGQGSNQPQHF.

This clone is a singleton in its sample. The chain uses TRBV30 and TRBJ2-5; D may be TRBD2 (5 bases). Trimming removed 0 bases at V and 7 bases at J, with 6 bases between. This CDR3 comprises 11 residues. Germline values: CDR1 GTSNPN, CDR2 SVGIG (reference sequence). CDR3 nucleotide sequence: TGTGCCTGGAGTGTCGGAGGGACCCAGTACTTC. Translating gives CAWSVGGTQYF.

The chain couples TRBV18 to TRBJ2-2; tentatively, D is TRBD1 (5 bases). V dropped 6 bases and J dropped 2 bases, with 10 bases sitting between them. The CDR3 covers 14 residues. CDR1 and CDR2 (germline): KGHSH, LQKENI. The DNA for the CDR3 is TGTGCCAGCTCGCTCGACAGCAACACCGGGGAGCTGTTTTTT. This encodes CASSLDSNTGELFF.

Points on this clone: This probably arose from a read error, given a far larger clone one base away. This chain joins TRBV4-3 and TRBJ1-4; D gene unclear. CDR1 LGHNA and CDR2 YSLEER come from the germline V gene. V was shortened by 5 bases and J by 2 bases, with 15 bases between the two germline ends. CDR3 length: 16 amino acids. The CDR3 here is CASSKGRVVTNEKLFF. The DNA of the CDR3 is TGCGCCAGCAGCAAAGGTCGGGTCGTCACTAATGAAAAACTGTTTTTT.

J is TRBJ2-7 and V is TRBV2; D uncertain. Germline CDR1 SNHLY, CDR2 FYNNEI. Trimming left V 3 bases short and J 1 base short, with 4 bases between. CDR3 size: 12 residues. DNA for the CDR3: TGTGCCAGCAGTGATAGGTCCTACGAGCAGTACTTC. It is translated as CASSDRSYEQYF.